Below, 7 T cell receptor beta chains from the same sample are listed, as sequenced in a study of molecular identifiers for immune sequencing clone quantification. Using its own MiXCR run on the PCR reads, TCRdb lists one record per CDR3 protein. Here the sample spans around 460,000 distinct CDR3 sequences, 20% to 25% being singletons. Specimen: naive CD8+ T cells from blood, with Jurkat cell RNA spiked in. Subset defined: FACS-sorted CD8+CD4-CCR7+CD45RA+ naive T cells. These TCRs come from a human donor in good health. Some libraries in this study had Jurkat cell RNA spiked in.

This clonotype came up many times. This chain connects TRBV27 to TRBJ2-6; TRBD1 aligns across 8 bases. CDR1 is MNHEY, CDR2 SMNVEV, per germline (reference sequence). The CDR3 has 18 amino acids. V trimming: 5 bases; J trimming: 0 bases; junction bases outside the gene matches: 9. The CDR3 nucleotides are TGTGCCAGCAGTATAGTGACAGGGGTTCGCTCTGGGGCCAACGTCCTGACTTTC. Its translation is CASSIVTGVRSGANVLTF.

As for this clonotype: No conserved phenylalanine or tryptophan is present at the end of the CDR3, so a read error is the likely explanation. CDR3 residues: CASSIPGPTYEQYS. The DNA of the CDR3 is TGTGCCAGCAGCATACCGGGACCGACCTACGAGCAGTACTCC. The chain uses TRBV7-9 and TRBJ2-7; D tentatively fits TRBD1 or TRBD2 (5 bases each). The germline gives CDR1 SEHNR, CDR2 FQNEAQ (reference sequence). The CDR3 has 14 amino acids. V lost 5 bases to trimming and J lost 2 bases, with 13 bases between them.

There are many counts of this clonotype. The V gene is TRBV11-2, the J gene TRBJ2-7; no clear D. The germline V and J ends were trimmed by 1 base and 4 bases, with 14 bases remaining between them. There are 15 residues in the CDR3. The germline V gene has CDR1 SGHAT and CDR2 FQNNGV. The CDR3 DNA is TGTGCCAGCAGCTTAGGTAGTCAAGGGCGGTACGAGCAGTACTTC. As protein: CASSLGSQGRYEQYF.

This clonotype was found many times. V and J are TRBV6-5 and TRBJ2-7; D possibly corresponds to TRBD1 (8 bases). Germline CDR1 is MNHEY and CDR2 is SVGAGI. Trimming removed 6 bases at V and 2 bases at J, with 17 bases between. The CDR3 loop spans 15 amino acids. CDR3 residues: CASSPTGGGPYEQYF. CDR3 bases: TGTGCCAGCAGCCCTACAGGGGGGGGGCCCTACGAGCAGTACTTC.

This clonotype was recorded at least ten times. The chain has TRBV14 and TRBJ1-1; D call uncertain. Trimming took off 4 bases at V and 6 bases at J, with 12 bases between the two ends. In germline, CDR1 is SGHDN, CDR2 FVKESK. CDR3 length: 13 amino acids. CDR3 DNA: TGTGCCAGCAGCCTCCGTGGGGTATCTGAAGCTTTCTTT. Translated: CASSLRGVSEAFF.

This clonotype has just a few counts. This chain uses TRBV18 with TRBJ2-1, with TRBD2 identical over 10 bases. The CDR3 extends over 15 amino acids. Germline CDR1 reads KGHSH; CDR2 reads LQKENI. Losses at the gene ends were 5 bases for V and 3 bases for J; bases not matched to a gene: 4. CDR3 DNA: TGTGCCAGCTCAATAGGACTAGCGGTCTACAATGAGCAGTTCTTC. This gives the protein CASSIGLAVYNEQFF.

V usage is TRBV4-1 and J usage is TRBJ2-1; 8 nucleotides line up with TRBD2. The V segment lost 5 bases and the J segment 8 bases; nucleotides outside the gene matches: 11. The CDR3 is 15 amino acids. Germline V gene sequence: CDR1 MGHRA, CDR2 YSYEKL. CDR3 bases: TGCGCCAGCAGCTTCCGTGGGACTAGTTATGATGAGCAGTTCTTC. Its protein is CASSFRGTSYDEQFF.